This T cell receptor beta chain was profiled in a study of OX40 agonist ivuxolimab in advanced cancers. Turning to the overall study: Ivuxolimab was a fully human IgG2 agonistic monoclonal antibody targeting the costimulatory receptor OX40 (CD134). Prior anti-PD-1, anti-PD-L1 or anti-CTLA-4 therapy was permitted, and 40% of dose-escalation patients had received checkpoint inhibitors. The point of sequencing TCRbeta in the periphery was to test whether ivuxolimab changed TCR sequence diversity and drove clonal T-cell expansion. Partial responses occurred in three dose-escalation patients: two with cutaneous melanoma and one with hepatocellular carcinoma. The monotherapy dose-escalation portion (N ≈ 57 patients) of the phase I ivuxolimab trial is reported in the paper. A male proportion of roughly 80% and a mean age of about 60 years, ranging from about 20 to 79, were recorded for the dose-escalation cohort. Intravenous ivuxolimab was administered to patients every 2 weeks at six dose levels: 0.01, 0.1, 0.3, 1.5, 3 and 10 mg/kg. Of the approximately 54 patients in dose escalation, around 20 had hepatocellular carcinoma, approximately 15 had melanoma, 9 had renal cell carcinoma and 9 had head and neck cancer.

Details on this clone: No cognate antigen has been identified for it. Nothing much larger sits one base from this clone, and base qualities are not available.

Genomic DNA was isolated from the sorted cells so that the TCRbeta CDR3 region could be sequenced. The immunoSEQ Assay was used to sequence the TCRbeta CDR3 regions. In its TCRdb copy, this immuneACCESS table keeps in-frame sequences only and misses some clones. Where compared with another copy, unresolved V genes explain less than half of these, and the others have no known cause. The sample records some 25,000 clones, around 86% of which are singletons. Jointly, the top ten make up under 25% of the sample. The CDR3 contains 16 residues, cysteine and phenylalanine counted. Only the CDR3 part of the read is kept: 48 bases, read in frame from the first base. CDR1 and CDR2 were assigned from the germline V gene (reference sequence) as SGHAT and FQDESV. Trimming costs V 2 bases and J 4 bases, and their ends lie 15 bases apart. What the study reported, not specific to this receptor: Low levels of normalized T-cell clonal expansion were also shown by some nonresponding patients. In partial responders in the 0.1-3.0 mg/kg groups, normalized peripheral clonal expansion was found to be among the lowest, especially among CD8+ T cells. After ivuxolimab, expanded clones were on average more numerous among CD8+ T cells than among CD4+ T cells. Which antigens the clonally expanded peripheral T cells were specific for was not determined. At doses of 0.1 to 3.0 mg/kg, clonal expansion of both CD4+ and CD8+ T cells in blood was seen between baseline and week 6.

The trial excluded patients who had a history of autoimmune disease or who were on systemic immunosuppression. Peripheral blood for TCR sequencing was drawn from every dose cohort at baseline, at cycle 4 day 1 and at cycle 7 day 1. The samples were drawn from a first-in-human, open-label, multicenter phase I dose-escalation trial of ivuxolimab. The trial enrolled adults with locally advanced or metastatic head and neck squamous cell, hepatocellular, melanoma or renal cell carcinoma. Before TCR sequencing, CD4+ T cells and CD8+ T cells were sorted from peripheral blood as separate populations. Recombination linked TRBV11-1 to TRBJ2-1; a tentative D call is TRBD2 (6 bases match). The sample in question was CD4+ or CD8+ T cells sorted from blood, obtained in a trial of the OX40 agonist ivuxolimab. The source is an adult with an advanced solid tumor such as melanoma, head and neck, liver or kidney cancer. The DNA is as follows: TGTGCCAGCAGCTTAACAACAGGAGGGGTTTACAATGAGCAGTTCTTC. It specifies CASSLTTGGVYNEQFF. Extended through the reference TRBV11-1 and TRBJ2-1 proteins, this CDR3 yields the full variable domain: EAEVAQSPRYKITEKSQAVAFWCDPISGHATLYWYRQILGQGPELLVQFQDESVVDDSQLPKDRFSAERLKGVDSTLKIQPAELGDSAMYLCASSLTTGGVYNEQFFGPGTRLTVL.